Described below is a single T cell receptor (beta chain) sequence and its context. It has no known antigen specificity. No clone much larger than this one lies a single base away; base qualities are absent. The data stem from a study of T cell changes during pregnancy in multiple sclerosis (dated by TCRdb to the late 2010s). Some background on the complete study: The study looked at changes in the T cell repertoire across pregnancy in women with multiple sclerosis.

The library was built by means of the immunoSEQ multiplex PCR assay. Drawn from immuneACCESS, this table holds only the in-frame rearrangements with V and J called that TCRdb kept. Clones are partly lost; checked studies trace under half to an unresolved V gene and leave the rest unexplained. Across this sample there are fewer than 30,000 clones, with over 85% seen only once. The ten largest clones capture more than 8% of the sample. The junction shows trimming of 3 bases on V and 1 base on J, plus 6 bases between the germline ends. From the cysteine through the phenylalanine, the CDR3 covers 14 amino acids. The retained sequence is limited to the CDR3, 42 bases, with the frame set at the first base. CDR1 and CDR2, looked up from the germline V gene (reference sequence), are LNHDA and SQIVND.

The sequencing used CD8+ T cells from peripheral blood mononuclear cells, collected in the third trimester of pregnancy. The V and J genes are TRBV19 and TRBJ2-2, and TRBD2 may be the D gene, going by 6 matching bases. The receptor was isolated from a female donor in good health, enrolled as a control in a pregnancy study. The bases are TGTGCCAGTAGTATCGGGGGGAACACCGGGGAGCTGTTTTTT. Translated, it gives CASSIGGNTGELFF.